This T cell receptor (beta chain) was recorded in a study of human T cells and chemical hapten exposure. This clonotype was counted at least ten times. Indicated time point: patch test 2, 6 weeks after DPC sensitization. Noted treatment: therapeutic diphenylcyclopropenone sensitization with weekly scalp DPC. TCRdb reanalysed the RACE reads using MiXCR and keeps one entry per CDR3 protein. The table has 69,000 or so distinct CDR3 sequences, 9% to 12% seen once. The sequence was obtained from a woman aged 45 to 65 with alopecia areata. Some clones in this sample may be carry-over from other donors' samples. The sequenced sample was whole blood, obtained in connection with sensitization to the hapten diphenylcyclopropenone (DPC).

The CDR3 DNA follows: TGTGCCAGCAGCTTGGCTAGCGGTGAAACCTACGAGCAGTACTTC. The encoded protein is CASSLASGETYEQYF. V gene TRBV7-2 combines with J gene TRBJ2-7; 7 nucleotides align to TRBD2. Unmatched junction bases numbered 7, after V lost 3 bases and J lost 2 bases. Germline-derived CDR1 and CDR2 are SGHTA and FQGNSA. The CDR3 covers 15 residues.